A selection of T cell receptor beta chains follows, all from one sample in a study of blood T cells in healthy people across ages. Each CDR3 protein gets one entry after TCRdb re-called the 5' RACE reads with MiXCR. This sample has approximately 2,000,000 distinct CDR3 sequences, with about two fifths found just once. The sequencing input was blood. The receptors were sampled from a human donor in good health. CDR3s include the opening cysteine and the closing phenylalanine or tryptophan. The D gene is left open where the match is weak. Size is omitted from some rows. Given values are once, few, many or a class for expanded clones.

j_call,clone_size,d_call,v_call,cdr3_aa,cdr3_nt
TRBJ1-2,-,-,TRBV7-2,CASSLEDGYYGYTF,TGTGCCAGCAGCTTAGAGGACGGATACTATGGCTACACCTTC
TRBJ2-5,few,-,TRBV7-2,CASREGKSLLRRETQYF,TGTGCCAGCAGGGAGGGAAAATCTCTACTAAGAAGGGAGACCCAGTACTTC
TRBJ1-2,few,-,TRBV5-5,CASSLEYRSNYGYTF,TGTGCCAGCAGCTTGGAATACAGGAGTAACTATGGCTACACCTTC
TRBJ1-2,few,-,TRBV5-1,CASSSNRVMDNYGYTF,TGCGCCAGCAGCTCAAACAGGGTAATGGATAACTATGGCTACACCTTC
TRBJ2-7,-,-,TRBV7-2,CASSPHRDAYEQYF,TGTGCCAGCAGCCCCCATCGTGACGCCTACGAGCAGTACTTC
TRBJ2-1,-,TRBD2,TRBV6-6,CASKGAGVDEQFF,TGTGCCAGCAAAGGGGCGGGGGTTGATGAGCAGTTCTTC
TRBJ1-2,-,-,TRBV20-1,CSARVRGEYYGYTF,TGCAGTGCTAGAGTGAGGGGCGAGTACTATGGCTACACCTTC
TRBJ1-1,-,-,TRBV9,CASSPILRSTEAFF,TGTGCCAGCAGCCCCATCTTGAGGAGCACTGAAGCTTTCTTT
TRBJ2-7,few,-,TRBV5-1,CASRPVISGEQYF,TGCGCCAGTCGCCCGGTTATCTCGGGGGAGCAGTACTTC
TRBJ1-2,-,-,TRBV4-1,CASSQARQDTNYGYTF,TGCGCCAGCAGCCAAGCGAGACAGGACACTAACTATGGCTACACCTTC
TRBJ1-1,-,-,TRBV27,CASRLGRITEAFF,TGTGCCAGCAGGCTTGGACGGATTACTGAAGCTTTCTTT
TRBJ2-1,-,-,TRBV7-3,CASSVSLVGTYNEQFF,TGTGCCAGCAGCGTATCACTAGTGGGGACGTACAATGAGCAGTTCTTC
TRBJ2-7,-,TRBD1,TRBV12-5,CASGFGTVYEQYF,TGTGCTAGTGGTTTTGGGACAGTCTACGAGCAGTACTTC
TRBJ1-4,once,-,TRBV7-2,CACSFGRVDTPNEKLFF,TGTGCCTGCAGCTTCGGACGGGTTGACACTCCTAATGAAAAACTGTTTTTT
TRBJ2-7,many,TRBD2,TRBV28,CASSQTGTSGLKQYF,TGTGCCAGCAGCCAAACCGGGACTAGCGGTTTGAAGCAGTACTTC
TRBJ1-1,few,TRBD1,TRBV7-2,CASSNPGGTEAFF,TGTGCCAGCAGCAATCCAGGGGGCACTGAAGCTTTCTTT
TRBJ2-7,-,TRBD1,TRBV29-1,CSVVRTGFRHEQYF,TGCAGCGTTGTAAGGACAGGGTTTCGCCACGAGCAGTACTTC
TRBJ2-1,few,-,TRBV19,CASSTDFHNEQFF,TGTGCCAGTAGTACGGACTTCCACAATGAGCAGTTCTTC
TRBJ1-1,-,-,TRBV20-1,CSAYPGTLDTEAFF,TGCAGTGCGTACCCCGGGACTTTGGACACTGAAGCTTTCTTT
TRBJ2-1,-,TRBD2,TRBV11-2,CTSSLVASGGGRNEQFF,TGTACCAGCAGCTTAGTGGCTAGCGGGGGGGGCCGGAATGAGCAGTTCTTC
TRBJ2-1,few,TRBD2,TRBV20-1,CSAPPTSSGEDEQFF,TGCAGTGCTCCTCCTACATCTAGCGGGGAGGATGAGCAGTTCTTC
TRBJ1-5,-,TRBD1,TRBV13,CASSTRQGDSNQPQHF,TGTGCCAGCAGCACCCGACAGGGTGATAGCAATCAGCCCCAGCATTTT
TRBJ2-3,-,TRBD2,TRBV7-2,CASSLERGGVFGTQYF,TGTGCCAGCAGCTTAGAGCGCGGGGGGGTCTTTGGTACGCAGTATTTT
TRBJ2-7,-,-,TRBV4-2,CASSQFAGPYEQYF,TGTGCCAGCAGCCAATTCGCGGGCCCTTACGAGCAGTACTTC
TRBJ2-7,once,-,TRBV7-2,CASSRNGDEQYF,TGTGCCAGCAGCCGAAATGGGGACGAGCAGTACTTC
TRBJ2-5,-,TRBD2,TRBV9,CASSATGLGAETQYF,TGTGCCAGCAGCGCCACGGGACTAGGAGCAGAGACCCAGTACTTC
TRBJ2-7,-,-,TRBV6-1,CASSEGLSEYEQYF,TGTGCCAGCAGTGAAGGACTATCCGAGTACGAGCAGTACTTC
TRBJ1-2,-,-,TRBV28,CASIAPGDNYGYTF,TGTGCCAGCATAGCTCCAGGGGACAACTATGGCTACACCTTC
TRBJ2-6,-,-,TRBV10-3,CAISLDTSGANVRTF,TGTGCCATCTCTCTTGATACCTCTGGGGCCAACGTCCGGACTTTC
TRBJ2-1,-,-,TRBV5-6,CASSLWWRGTYNEQFF,TGTGCCAGCAGCTTGTGGTGGAGGGGAACCTACAATGAGCAGTTCTTC
TRBJ1-4,-,TRBD1,TRBV7-9,CASSLAQGTNEKLFF,TGTGCCAGCAGCTTGGCACAGGGGACTAATGAAAAACTGTTTTTT
TRBJ2-3,-,-,TRBV20-1,CSARWTGGSGRLRDTQYF,TGCAGTGCTAGATGGACGGGGGGCTCCGGGCGACTAAGAGATACGCAGTATTTT
TRBJ2-7,-,TRBD1,TRBV20-1,CSARDIRPGTGVFYEQYF,TGCAGTGCTAGAGATATCCGACCCGGGACAGGGGTGTTCTACGAGCAGTACTTC
TRBJ2-4,-,-,TRBV12-3/TRBV12-4,CASSLGRAYGNIQYF,TGTGCCAGCAGCCTTGGACGCGCCTATGGAAACATTCAGTACTTC
TRBJ2-1,-,TRBD2,TRBV5-1,CASSSEAGLAGGEQFF,TGCGCCAGCAGCTCCGAGGCGGGACTAGCGGGGGGTGAGCAGTTCTTC
TRBJ2-1,few,-,TRBV7-3,CASSFALGEQFF,TGTGCCAGCAGCTTTGCCCTTGGTGAGCAGTTCTTC
TRBJ2-1,-,-,TRBV7-9,CASSLVVQLYNERFF,TGTGCCAGCAGCTTAGTGGTCCAACTGTACAATGAGCGGTTCTTC
TRBJ1-6,few,-,TRBV7-2,CASSSFGTGNSPLHF,TGTGCCAGCAGCTCATTCGGGACCGGGAATTCACCCCTCCACTTT
TRBJ1-1,-,-,TRBV20-1,CSVLGGVMNTEAFF,TGCAGTGTGTTAGGAGGGGTGATGAACACTGAAGCTTTCTTT
TRBJ1-4,-,-,TRBV5-1,CASSWCDGTNEKLFF,TGCGCCAGCAGCTGGTGTGATGGCACTAATGAAAAACTGTTTTTT
TRBJ1-1,-,-,TRBV7-9,CASSLYHTEAFF,TGTGCCAGCAGCTTATACCACACTGAAGCTTTCTTT
TRBJ1-2,-,TRBD1,TRBV27,CASSRDRGPDGYTF,TGTGCCAGCAGTCGGGACAGGGGCCCTGATGGCTACACCTTC
TRBJ2-1,few,TRBD2,TRBV4-3,CASSQGILSGGDYNEQFF,TGCGCCAGCAGCCAGGGGATTCTTAGCGGGGGGGATTACAATGAGCAGTTCTTC
TRBJ1-5,-,-,TRBV7-2,CASSLVAARPQHF,TGTGCCAGCAGCTTAGTAGCTGCCCGACCCCAGCATTTT
TRBJ2-5,-,-,TRBV5-1,CASSTRTSKETQYF,TGCGCCAGCAGCACTAGGACGTCCAAAGAGACCCAGTACTTC
TRBJ2-3,few,-,TRBV12-3/TRBV12-4,CASSFIQADTQYF,TGTGCCAGCAGTTTTATTCAGGCAGATACGCAGTATTTT
TRBJ2-7,-,TRBD2,TRBV28,CASLAGGLTYEQYF,TGTGCCAGCCTAGCGGGGGGGTTAACCTACGAGCAGTACTTC
TRBJ1-1,few,-,TRBV19,CASSMDAGAMNTEAFF,TGTGCCAGTAGTATGGACGCGGGGGCTATGAACACTGAAGCTTTCTTT
TRBJ1-5,-,TRBD1,TRBV28,CASSLYRGYQPQHF,TGTGCCAGCAGTTTGTACAGGGGGTATCAACCCCAGCATTTT
TRBJ2-7,few,-,TRBV6-1,CASSEIGGGSHEQYF,TGTGCCAGCAGTGAAATAGGCGGGGGCTCGCACGAGCAGTACTTC
TRBJ2-3,-,-,TRBV12-3/TRBV12-4,CASSLEGSHTQYF,TGTGCCAGCAGCTTAGAAGGGAGCCATACGCAGTATTTT
TRBJ2-7,-,-,TRBV6-2/TRBV6-3,CASSYSSGSWDEQYF,TGTGCCAGCAGTTACTCCTCAGGGTCTTGGGACGAGCAGTACTTC
TRBJ2-7,-,TRBD1,TRBV29-1,CSVKGQGSSYEQYF,TGCAGCGTTAAGGGACAGGGGAGCTCCTACGAGCAGTACTTC
TRBJ2-4,-,-,TRBV20-1,CSARVRQSGQYF,TGCAGTGCTAGAGTCCGACAATCCGGGCAGTACTTC